These 15 T cell receptor beta chains came from one sample sequenced in a study of glioma-infiltrating T cells (dated by TCRdb to 2016 to 2018). Instrument used: Illumina MiSeq. TCR alpha and beta CDR3 regions were amplified with the iRepertoire nested amplicon-rescue multiplex PCR (arm-PCR) platform from RNA. The public reads were quality trimmed at Q25 with fastp and then assembled into clones with MiXCR by TCRdb, keeping productive beta chains. Each record represents a unique CDR3 protein, reported with the most common genes and DNA among its rows. The sample table records around 44,000 distinct CDR3 sequences; under 25% of these occur just once. Roughly 6% of the sample is taken by the ten largest. Material for sequencing was glioma tissue, nonneoplastic brain tissue, or PBMCs (not recorded which). The source is a human donor with low-grade glioma or glioblastoma, undergoing nonglioma brain surgery, or in good health (not recorded which).

As concerns this clonotype: This clone may be a read error of a much larger clone one base away. The chain joins TRBV7-9 to TRBJ2-2; D possibly corresponds to TRBD1 (5 bases). From germline, CDR1 is SEHNR and CDR2 FQNEAQ (reference sequence). The CDR3 has 14 residues. CDR3 residues: CACSEPQGAGELFF. DNA of the CDR3: TGTGCCTGCAGCGAGCCCCAGGGTGCCGGGGAGCTGTTTTTT. The whole variable domain, filled in from reference TRBV7-9 and TRBJ2-2, reads DTGVSQNPRHKITKRGQNVTFRCDPISEHNRLYWYRQTLGQGPEFLTYFQNEAQLEKSRLLSDRFSAERPKGSFSTLEIQRTEQGDSAMYLCACSEPQGAGELFFGEGSRLTVL.

This clonotype occurred a few times. The chain couples TRBV29-1 to TRBJ1-1; 7 bases agree with TRBD1. J gave up 6 bases and V 7 bases, and 14 bases lay outside the gene matches. The germline V gene has CDR1 SQVTM and CDR2 ANQGSEA. The CDR3 is 14 amino acids. The CDR3 spells CSAGQARFWAEAFF. The CDR3 nucleotides read TGCAGCGCTGGACAGGCCCGTTTCTGGGCTGAAGCTTTCTTT.

The rearrangement joins TRBV12-3 or TRBV12-4 to TRBJ2-2; 10 bases fit TRBD2. Germline trimming cut 2 bases from V and 1 base from J; bases unmatched to any gene: 4. There are 17 residues in the CDR3. The CDR3 region is CASSLILAGRNTGELFF. DNA for the CDR3: TGTGCCAGCAGTTTAATACTAGCGGGGAGGAACACCGGGGAGCTGTTTTTT.

This clonotype was seen a single time. One end of the junction does not line up with germline, which may come from a read error. The CDR3 loop reads CGAGRAGLSSGNTIYF. The CDR3 coding sequence is TGCGGTGCTGGCCGGGCAGGGCTTAGCTCCGGAAACACCATATATTTT. This chain joins TRBV20-1 and TRBJ1-3; possible D gene TRBD1, 5 bases. This CDR3 is built from 16 residues. Germline V lookup: CDR1 DFQATT, CDR2 SNEGSKA (reference sequence).

This clonotype occurred many times. The V gene is TRBV5-1, the J gene TRBJ1-1; 7 bases match TRBD1. The CDR3 consists of 17 residues. Germline trimming cut 0 bases from V and 1 base from J; bases unmatched to any gene: 9. From germline, CDR1 is SGHRS and CDR2 YFSETQ. CDR3 coding DNA: TGCGCCAGCAGCTTGGACCGTCGACAGGGTACGAACACTGAAGCTTTCTTT. This translates into CASSLDRRQGTNTEAFF.

In its sample, this clonotype was seen many times. The chain has TRBV2 and TRBJ1-1; a possible D gene is TRBD1 (6 bases). Germline V gene lookup returns CDR1 SNHLY and CDR2 FYNNEI. The length of the CDR3 is 16 residues. V was clipped by 1 base and J by 5 bases, with 17 bases between them. Here the CDR3 DNA reads TGTGCCAGCAGTGAAGGACTCTGGGGGCGCAGGACTGAAGCTTTCTTT. Its protein is CASSEGLWGRRTEAFF. Full variable domain (outside the CDR3, taken from reference TRBV2 and TRBJ1-1): EPEVTQTPSHQVTQMGQEVILRCVPISNHLYFYWYRQILGQKVEFLVSFYNNEISEKSEIFDDQFSVERPDGSNFTLKIRSTKLEDSAMYFCASSEGLWGRRTEAFFGQGTRLTVV.

Many counts were recorded for this clonotype. The chain is built from TRBV6-1 and TRBJ2-1, with 9 nucleotides matching TRBD1. J was trimmed by 10 bases and V by 8 bases; bases with no gene match: 18. The CDR3 consists of 16 residues. The germline gives CDR1 MNHNS, CDR2 SASEGT. CDR3 coding DNA: TGTGCCAGCGAACAGGGAACCGGGACAGGGAATAGCGAGCAGTTCTTC. It translates to CASEQGTGTGNSEQFF.

This clonotype was counted ten times or more. The chain is built from TRBV28 and TRBJ1-5, with D possibly being TRBD1 (5 bases). The germline CDR1 and CDR2 sequences are MDHEN and SYDVKM. CDR3 length: 17 residues. The V end lost 3 bases, the J end lost 2 bases, and 17 bases lay between the germline ends. CDR3 sequence: CASSFKGYQGRNQPQHF. CDR3 DNA: TGTGCCAGCAGTTTTAAGGGTTATCAGGGACGCAATCAGCCCCAGCATTTT.

This clonotype is labeled as medium-sized. The J gene is TRBJ2-2, the V gene TRBV6-1, with D perhaps given as TRBD1 or TRBD2 (5 bases each). This CDR3 is 14 amino acids long. V lost 7 bases to trimming and J lost 0 bases, with 9 bases between them. CDR1 MNHNS and CDR2 SASEGT come from the germline V gene. CDR3: CASIVGANTGELFF. The CDR3 bases are TGTGCCAGCATCGTGGGGGCGAACACCGGGGAGCTGTTTTTT.

This clonotype occurred many times. This rearrangement joins TRBV4-1 to TRBJ2-1, with 10 nucleotides matching TRBD2. Germline V gives CDR1 MGHRA, CDR2 YSYEKL. The V segment lost 0 bases and the J segment 3 bases; nucleotides outside the gene matches: 2. The CDR3 spans 16 residues. CDR3 protein: CASSQEERGGYNEQFF. CDR3 coding DNA: TGCGCCAGCAGCCAAGAGGAGCGGGGGGGCTACAATGAGCAGTTCTTC.

This clonotype was picked up many times. This may be a read error: a much more frequent sequence differs by one nucleotide. Here the CDR3 reads CASRPDRAGELFF. CDR3 bases: TGTGCCAGCAGACCCGACAGAGCCGGGGAGCTGTTTTTT. The J gene is TRBJ2-2, the V gene TRBV28; weak D call: TRBD1 (5 bases). The CDR3 contains 13 residues. Trimming took off 6 bases at V and 6 bases at J, with 11 bases between the two ends. Germline V gene lookup returns CDR1 MDHEN and CDR2 SYDVKM.

By frequency in the sample, this clonotype is medium-sized. The genes are TRBV20-1 and TRBJ1-2, with TRBD1 identical over 10 bases. The CDR3 is 15 amino acids. V trimming: 5 bases; J trimming: 8 bases; junction bases outside the gene matches: 14. Looked up from germline, CDR1 is DFQATT and CDR2 is SNEGSKA (reference sequence). Written as DNA, the CDR3 is TGCAGTGCTCCACTAGAGCGACAGGGGGCAAAAGGCTACACCTTC. Its protein product is CSAPLERQGAKGYTF.

Many counts were recorded for this clonotype. The chain links TRBV2 to TRBJ2-3; possibly TRBD1 or TRBD2 for D (6 bases each). The CDR3 length is 14 residues. Between the trimmed V and J ends, which lost 6 bases and 1 base, there was a span of 11 bases. In germline, CDR1 is SNHLY, CDR2 FYNNEI. The CDR3 spells CASRNREGTDTQYF. CDR3 in DNA: TGTGCCAGCAGGAACAGGGAGGGCACAGATACGCAGTATTTT.

This clonotype was picked up many times. The chain employs TRBV4-1 and TRBJ2-2, with D unclear. Germline CDR1 MGHRA, CDR2 YSYEKL. The CDR3 is 15 amino acids. V was pared by 3 bases and J by 1 base, with 9 bases between. Written as DNA, the CDR3 is TGCGCCAGCAGCCAGATGGGCGGGAACACCGGGGAGCTGTTTTTT. This gives the protein CASSQMGGNTGELFF.

This clonotype was seen ten or more times. The J gene is TRBJ2-7, the V gene TRBV7-2, with a weak D call TRBD2 (6 bases). Germline CDR1 SGHTA, CDR2 FQGNSA. The V gene lost 1 base and the J gene lost 2 bases, with 15 bases spanning the gap. CDR3 length equals 16 residues. This CDR3 reads CASSLGARGNTYEQYF. DNA of the CDR3: TGTGCCAGCAGCTTAGGTGCCCGGGGGAACACCTACGAGCAGTACTTC.